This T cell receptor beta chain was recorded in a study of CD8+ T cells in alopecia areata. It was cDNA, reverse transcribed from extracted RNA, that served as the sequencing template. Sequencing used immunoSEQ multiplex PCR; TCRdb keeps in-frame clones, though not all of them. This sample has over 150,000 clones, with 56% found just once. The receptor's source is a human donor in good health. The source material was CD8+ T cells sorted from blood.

CDR3 loop: CASSQDNRGSNYEQYF. CDR3 in DNA: TGCGCCAGCAGCCAAGATAACCGGGGAAGTAACTACGAGCAGTACTTC. The V call is TRBV4-1, the J call TRBJ2-7; maybe TRBD2 (5 bases). Germline CDR1 MGHRA, CDR2 YSYEKL. The CDR3 loop spans 16 amino acids. Deletions cut 0 bases from V and 3 bases from J, with 15 bases between.